The 28 T cell receptor beta chains given below trace back to one sample, sequenced in a study of shared clonotypes between healthy human individuals. Sequencing used immunoSEQ multiplex PCR; TCRdb keeps in-frame clones, though not all of them. Among 2 million to 2.5 million clones listed, around 92% were seen once. What was sequenced was naive CD4+ T cells from PBMCs. Subset: CD45RA+ positively selected. The receptors shown here come from a man younger than 35 in good health. Some clones in this sample may be carry-over from other donors' samples.

The chain combines TRBV6-5 with TRBJ2-4; 7 bases map to TRBD1. Losses at the gene ends were 4 bases for V and 3 bases for J; bases not matched to a gene: 6. Germline V lookup: CDR1 MNHEY, CDR2 SVGAGI. The CDR3 has 15 residues. The DNA for the CDR3 is TGTGCCAGCAGTTGGACAGGATTGGACAAAAACATTCAGTACTTC. Protein sequence: CASSWTGLDKNIQYF.

The V call is TRBV7-2, the J call TRBJ2-3; D possibly corresponds to TRBD1 (5 bases). The germline gives CDR1 SGHTA, CDR2 FQGNSA. This CDR3 has 15 amino acids. The ends were cut back, 1 base at V and 5 bases at J, with 13 bases in the middle. In DNA, the CDR3 is TGTGCCAGCAGCTTAGGTGGCGGCACAGGAGATACGCAGTATTTT. Its protein product is CASSLGGGTGDTQYF.

As for this clone: Distinct nucleotide sequences in the sample also encode this CDR3. J is TRBJ2-7 and V is TRBV7-2; possibly TRBD2 for D (6 bases). CDR1 and CDR2 from the germline V gene are SGHTA and FQGNSA. Trimming pared 1 base from V and 4 bases from J, leaving 11 bases between. CDR3 length equals 14 residues. CDR3 loop: CASSLVGGDYEQYF. The CDR3 DNA is TGTGCCAGCAGCTTAGTAGGAGGGGATTACGAGCAGTACTTC.

The chain recombines TRBV5-6 with TRBJ2-7; tentatively, D is TRBD1 or TRBD2 (5 bases each). The length of the CDR3 is 16 residues. The ends were cut back, 4 bases at V and 2 bases at J, with 19 bases in the middle. Germline V CDR1 and CDR2: SGHDT, YYEEEE. Here the CDR3 DNA reads TGTGCCAGCAGCCGCGCCGGGACCCATGCCACCTACGAGCAGTACTTC. This gives the protein CASSRAGTHATYEQYF.

This clone was recorded once. This rearrangement joins TRBV19 to TRBJ2-1; the D is unclear. V was cut by 3 bases and J by 2 bases, with 8 bases left in between. CDR1 and CDR2 (germline): LNHDA, SQIVND (reference sequence). This CDR3 spans 14 amino acids. The CDR3 protein is CASSIHAAYNEQFF. The CDR3, as DNA: TGTGCCAGTAGTATCCACGCGGCCTACAATGAGCAGTTCTTC.

This clone was observed once. The chain recombines TRBV4-1 with TRBJ1-5; D might be TRBD1 (5 bases). This CDR3 comprises 16 residues. Germline V gene sequence: CDR1 MGHRA, CDR2 YSYEKL. Trimming cost V 1 base and J 4 bases, with 14 bases left between them. The CDR3 spells CASSQVPREGNQPQHF. The CDR3 nucleotides read TGCGCCAGCAGCCAAGTACCCAGGGAGGGGAATCAGCCCCAGCATTTT.

The rearrangement links TRBV11-3 to TRBJ2-5; D is undetermined. This CDR3 has 13 residues. V dropped 1 base and J dropped 1 base, with 4 bases sitting between them. Germline V gives CDR1 SGHNT, CDR2 YENEEA. Here the CDR3 DNA reads TGTGCCAGCAGCTTAGCTAGCCAAGAGACCCAGTACTTC. Protein product: CASSLASQETQYF.

The CDR3 nucleotides read TGTGCCAGCTCATCGGGTTCTGGGGCCAACGTCCTGACTTTC. It is translated as CASSSGSGANVLTF. The chain combines TRBV18 with TRBJ2-6; no reliable D call. The germline V gene encodes CDR1 KGHSH and CDR2 LQKENI. The CDR3 length is 14 residues. Trimming cost V 5 bases and J 1 base, with 6 bases left between them.

The chain has TRBV11-2 and TRBJ2-7, with 9 bases lining up with TRBD2. The CDR3 has 14 amino acids. Germline V gene data show CDR1 as SGHAT and CDR2 as FQNNGV. Trimming cost V 5 bases and J 11 bases; bases outside gene matches: 13. The CDR3 nucleotides are TGTGCCAGCAGCCCCATCGGCGTAGCGGGAGCGAAGTACTTC. It codes for CASSPIGVAGAKYF.

The CDR3 reads CAWLGTDPYGYTF. The CDR3, as DNA: TGTGCCTGGCTCGGGACTGATCCTTATGGCTACACCTTC. V and J are TRBV30 and TRBJ1-2; possible D gene TRBD1, 5 bases. There are 13 residues in the CDR3. Trimming removed 5 bases from V and 5 bases from J, with 15 bases in between. CDR1 and CDR2 (germline): GTSNPN, SVGIG (reference sequence).

This chain joins TRBV7-8 and TRBJ2-1; the match to TRBD1 covers 8 bases. With V trimmed by 2 bases and J by 4 bases, 7 bases remained unmatched. CDR3 length: 16 residues. Germline assignment: CDR1 SGHVS and CDR2 FQNEAQ. The CDR3 protein is CASSLTSGQAYNEQFF. The CDR3 DNA reads as TGTGCCAGCAGCTTAACCTCGGGACAGGCGTACAATGAGCAGTTCTTC.

As for this clone: Other DNA sequences in the same sample also yield this CDR3. The V and J genes are TRBV6-6 and TRBJ2-7; 7 positions agree with TRBD1. The germline CDR1 and CDR2 sequences are MNHNY and SVGAGI (reference sequence). After removal of 4 bases from V and 3 bases from J, the junction contained 3 bases not matched to a gene. CDR3 length: 13 residues. In DNA, the CDR3 is TGTGCCAGCAGTTTACGACAGGGCTACGAGCAGTACTTC. Translating it yields CASSLRQGYEQYF.

The chain carries TRBV15 and TRBJ2-3, with D perhaps being TRBD1 or TRBD2 (6 bases each). The CDR3 spans 15 residues. CDR1 is LNHNV and CDR2 is YYDKDF in the germline V gene (reference sequence). V lost 9 bases, J lost 2 bases, and 18 bases lay in between. CDR3 in DNA: TGTGCCACGGGACGGGGGCAGATATACACAGATACGCAGTATTTT. It yields the protein CATGRGQIYTDTQYF.

The chain is built from TRBV2 and TRBJ2-5; TRBD2 is a possible D gene (7 bases). This CDR3 is built from 15 residues. V lost 5 bases to trimming and J lost 7 bases, with 20 bases between them. The germline gives CDR1 SNHLY, CDR2 FYNNEI. The CDR3: CASSTLGGGQGTQYF. DNA of the CDR3: TGTGCCAGCAGTACCCTAGGGGGGGGTCAGGGGACCCAGTACTTC.

The chain links TRBV2 to TRBJ1-5, with D perhaps TRBD1 (5 bases). Germline loops: CDR1 SNHLY, CDR2 FYNNEI. This CDR3 is built from 14 residues. V was trimmed by 7 bases and J by 3 bases, leaving 13 bases between them. DNA for the CDR3: TGTGCCAGCAACGGCAGGGAGGACAATCAGCCCCAGCATTTT. This sequence encodes CASNGREDNQPQHF.

The chain recombines TRBV25-1 with TRBJ2-7; 7 bases align to TRBD2. This CDR3 comprises 16 residues. Trimming cost V 5 bases and J 6 bases; bases outside gene matches: 16. The germline V gene has CDR1 MGHDK and CDR2 SYGVNS. The CDR3 loop reads CASSSHGEGRFSEQYF. CDR3 nucleotide sequence: TGTGCCAGCAGTTCACATGGGGAGGGGCGGTTCTCCGAGCAGTACTTC.

A single count supports this clone. Other DNA variants within this sample encode the same CDR3. The chain carries TRBV6-5 and TRBJ2-1; D gene ambiguous. The V end was cut by 2 bases, the J end by 8 bases, with 10 bases between. This CDR3 comprises 13 residues. Germline CDR1 reads MNHEY; CDR2 reads SVGAGI. CDR3 loop: CASSYPAGDEQFF. DNA of the CDR3: TGTGCCAGCAGTTACCCAGCAGGTGATGAGCAGTTCTTC.

V gene TRBV27 combines with J gene TRBJ2-7; 7 nucleotides agree with TRBD2. The CDR3 length is 18 residues. Germline loops: CDR1 MNHEY, CDR2 SMNVEV (reference sequence). The junction had 20 bases not matched to a gene; V was cut back by 6 bases and J by 3 bases. CDR3 nucleotide sequence: TGTGCCAGCAGCCAGTCGGGTGGGGAGGGAGGTTTTGGCTACGAGCAGTACTTC. It specifies CASSQSGGEGGFGYEQYF.

This chain connects TRBV2 to TRBJ2-3; TRBD1 agrees at 8 bases. Germline V gene sequence: CDR1 SNHLY, CDR2 FYNNEI. This CDR3 has 15 residues. The ends lost 6 bases at V and 5 bases at J; junction bases unmatched: 10. The CDR3 loop is CASRAGGFSGDTQYF. The CDR3 nucleotides are TGTGCCAGCAGAGCAGGGGGCTTCTCCGGAGATACGCAGTATTTT.

V and J are TRBV20-1 and TRBJ2-7; D may be TRBD2 (6 bases). This CDR3 has 11 amino acids. The ends were cut back, 4 bases at V and 3 bases at J, with 7 bases in the middle. Germline V gene data show CDR1 as DFQATT and CDR2 as SNEGSKA (reference sequence). This chain's CDR3 is CSANGGYEQYF. The CDR3 DNA is TGCAGTGCTAACGGGGGCTACGAGCAGTACTTC.

This chain uses TRBV10-3 with TRBJ1-5; TRBD1 is a possible D gene (6 bases). The CDR3 is 13 amino acids. Per the germline V gene, CDR1 is ENHRY and CDR2 is SYGVKD. The V end lost 2 bases, the J end lost 6 bases, and 8 bases lay between the germline ends. CDR3 loop: CAISEGQIQPQHF. The CDR3 nucleotides are TGTGCCATCAGTGAGGGACAGATTCAGCCCCAGCATTTT.

This clone was recorded once. This chain connects TRBV29-1 to TRBJ1-1; a weak D match, TRBD1 (5 bases). The CDR3 covers 13 residues. Deletions cut 6 bases from V and 6 bases from J, with 17 bases between. Germline V lookup: CDR1 SQVTM, CDR2 ANQGSEA. CDR3 loop: CSVGGRQVPEAFF. The CDR3 coding sequence is TGCAGCGTGGGGGGTCGGCAGGTCCCTGAAGCTTTCTTT.

The chain uses TRBV11-3 and TRBJ2-1; TRBD1 might be the D (6 bases). The CDR3 consists of 14 residues. Trimming cost V 5 bases and J 10 bases, with 18 bases left between them. Germline values: CDR1 SGHNT, CDR2 YENEEA. The CDR3 coding sequence is TGTGCCAGCAGCCTAATCGGGCCCGACAGGGAGCAGTTCTTC. Its protein is CASSLIGPDREQFF.

The chain links TRBV10-2 to TRBJ2-1; 10 bases are a match to TRBD2. Germline trimming cut 4 bases from V and 2 bases from J; bases unmatched to any gene: 2. The CDR3 is 15 amino acids. CDR1 and CDR2 from the germline V gene are WSHSY and SAAADI. CDR3 in DNA: TGCGCCAGCAGTGGGACTAGCGGCACCTACAATGAGCAGTTCTTC. Protein sequence: CASSGTSGTYNEQFF.

This sequence joins TRBV27 and TRBJ2-1; D possibly corresponds to TRBD2 (5 bases). V gave up 7 bases and J gave up 2 bases, with 18 bases separating them. The V gene's germline CDR1 is MNHEY and CDR2 SMNVEV (reference sequence). This CDR3 has 16 amino acids. The CDR3 is CASTKRLAATYNEQFF. Written as DNA, the CDR3 is TGTGCCAGCACTAAACGGCTAGCTGCTACCTACAATGAGCAGTTCTTC.

V usage is TRBV7-2 and J usage is TRBJ2-5; 8 bases match TRBD2. The CDR3 extends over 15 amino acids. In germline, CDR1 is SGHTA, CDR2 FQGNSA. V gave up 0 bases and J gave up 5 bases; unmatched junction bases: 5. CDR3 DNA: TGTGCCAGCAGCTTAGCCAGCGGGAGTTGGGAGACCCAGTACTTC. Residues: CASSLASGSWETQYF.

This CDR3 reads CASSPTALNYGYTF. Written as DNA, the CDR3 is TGTGCCAGCTCACCAACGGCCCTTAACTATGGCTACACCTTC. The rearrangement joins TRBV18 to TRBJ1-2; D uncertain. V lost 2 bases, J lost 1 base, and 8 bases lay in between. This CDR3 comprises 14 residues. Germline lookup yields CDR1 KGHSH and CDR2 LQKENI.

This chain uses TRBV19 with TRBJ1-4; 7 nucleotides agree with TRBD1. This CDR3 region has 16 residues. V lost 0 bases and J lost 5; bases outside the gene matches: 6. CDR1 is LNHDA and CDR2 is SQIVND in the germline V gene (reference sequence). CDR3 bases: TGTGCCAGTAGTATAGATCGGGGACAGCTAAATGAAAAACTGTTTTTT. It is translated as CASSIDRGQLNEKLFF.